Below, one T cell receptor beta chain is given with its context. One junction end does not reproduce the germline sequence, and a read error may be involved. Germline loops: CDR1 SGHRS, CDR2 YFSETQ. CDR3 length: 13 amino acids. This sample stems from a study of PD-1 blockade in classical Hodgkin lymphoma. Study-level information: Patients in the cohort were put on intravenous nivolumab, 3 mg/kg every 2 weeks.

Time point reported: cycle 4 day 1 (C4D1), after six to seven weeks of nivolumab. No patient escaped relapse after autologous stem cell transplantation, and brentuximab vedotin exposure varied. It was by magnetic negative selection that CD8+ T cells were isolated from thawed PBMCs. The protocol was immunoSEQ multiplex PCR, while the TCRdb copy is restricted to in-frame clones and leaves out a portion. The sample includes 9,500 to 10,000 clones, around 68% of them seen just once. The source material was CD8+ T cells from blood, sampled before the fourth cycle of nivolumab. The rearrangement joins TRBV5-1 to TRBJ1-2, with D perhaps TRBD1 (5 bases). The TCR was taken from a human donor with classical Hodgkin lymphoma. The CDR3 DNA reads TGTGCCAGCAGCTTGAGGGGATACTATGGCTACACCTTC. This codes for CASSLRGYYGYTF.